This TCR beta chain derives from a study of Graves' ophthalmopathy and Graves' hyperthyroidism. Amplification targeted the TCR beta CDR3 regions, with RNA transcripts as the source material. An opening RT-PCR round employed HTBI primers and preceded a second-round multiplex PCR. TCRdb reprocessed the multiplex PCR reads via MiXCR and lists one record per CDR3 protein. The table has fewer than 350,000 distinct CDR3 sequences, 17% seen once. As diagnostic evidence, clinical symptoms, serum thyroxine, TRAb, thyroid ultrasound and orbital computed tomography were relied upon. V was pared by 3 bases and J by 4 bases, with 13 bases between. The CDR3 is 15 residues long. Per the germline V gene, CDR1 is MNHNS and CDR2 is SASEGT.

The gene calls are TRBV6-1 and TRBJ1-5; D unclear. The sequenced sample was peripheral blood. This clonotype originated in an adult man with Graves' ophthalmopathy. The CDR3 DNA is TGTGCCAGCAGTGAGGCAACCCCCCGGAATCAGCCCCAGCATTTT. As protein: CASSEATPRNQPQHF.